These T cell receptor beta chains were read from a single sample in a study of blood T cell repertoires in COVID-19. TCRdb's copy holds only in-frame clones and misses some; the assay was immunoSEQ multiplex PCR. The sample consists of over 80,000 clones, roughly 80% of them appearing once. Sequencing was done on a sample of peripheral blood. The receptors come from a woman aged 45-65 years with acute or convalescent COVID-19. Both conserved end residues are part of each CDR3. D genes are given only for firm matches. Where a row states a size, it is once, few, many or the class of an expanded clone; other rows omit it.

clone size,J gene,V gene,D gene,CDR3 DNA,CDR3 protein
once,TRBJ1-2,TRBV19,-,TGTGCCAGTAGGGACGGAGGGGCCAACTATGGCTACACCTTC,CASRDGGANYGYTF
-,TRBJ2-1,TRBV3-1/TRBV3-2,TRBD2,TGTGCCAGCAGCCAAGATCGGACTAGCGGGGCCTCCTACAATGAGCAGTTCTTC,CASSQDRTSGASYNEQFF
-,TRBJ1-4,TRBV16,-,TGTGCCAGCAGCCAATCGAGCCAACCGGGTGAAAAACTGTTTTTT,CASSQSSQPGEKLFF
-,TRBJ1-4,TRBV5-4,-,TGTGCCAGCAGCTTGGGCGGAGGTATTAATGAAAAACTGTTTTTT,CASSLGGGINEKLFF
-,TRBJ1-3,TRBV2,TRBD1,TGTGCCAGCAGTCGGGACAGGGGCCTCGTTTACTCTGGAAACACCATATATTTT,CASSRDRGLVYSGNTIYF
few,TRBJ2-1,TRBV5-5,TRBD2,TGTGCCAGCAGCTTGTATACTAGCGGGTTTGAGCAGTTCTTC,CASSLYTSGFEQFF
-,TRBJ2-7,TRBV7-8,TRBD1,TGTGCCAGCAGCTCACCAAGGCAGGGGGCGCGTTTCTACGAGCAGTACTTC,CASSSPRQGARFYEQYF
-,TRBJ1-5,TRBV28,TRBD1,TGTGCCAGCAGTTCGCCCCGCAGGACAGGGCATCAGCCCCAGCATTTT,CASSSPRRTGHQPQHF
-,TRBJ2-2,TRBV7-2,TRBD2,TGTGCCAGCAGCCGGTCGAGCGGGGGGGCCGACACCGGGGAGCTGTTTTTT,CASSRSSGGADTGELFF
-,TRBJ1-1,TRBV6-2/TRBV6-3,TRBD1,TGTGCCAGCAGTTACGGCGGGACAGGGAAGGACACTGAAGCTTTCTTT,CASSYGGTGKDTEAFF
-,TRBJ2-1,TRBV7-2,TRBD2,TGTGCCAGCAGCACTTGGACTAGCGGGGCTAATGAGCAGTTCTTC,CASSTWTSGANEQFF
-,TRBJ1-1,TRBV19,-,TGTGCCAGTAGTATAGCGGCGGGGGAGACTGAAGCTTTCTTT,CASSIAAGETEAFF
-,TRBJ1-1,TRBV19,-,TGTGCCAGTAGTACCGGGGTAACAATGAACACTGAAGCTTTCTTT,CASSTGVTMNTEAFF
few,TRBJ1-1,TRBV15,-,TGTGCCACCAGCAGAGATCTGGCGAACACTGAAGCTTTCTTT,CATSRDLANTEAFF
once,TRBJ2-5,TRBV28,TRBD2,TGTGCCAGCAGTTACCTAGCGGGGGCTAAAGAGACCCAGTACTTC,CASSYLAGAKETQYF
-,TRBJ1-5,TRBV28,-,TGTGCCAGCAGTTTATGGGTGGGGGCGGGCAATCAGCCCCAGCATTTT,CASSLWVGAGNQPQHF
-,TRBJ2-5,TRBV28,TRBD1,TGTGCCAGCAGTGCGACAGGGGAAGGCCAAGAGACCCAGTACTTC,CASSATGEGQETQYF
-,TRBJ1-1,TRBV6-1,TRBD1,TGTGCCAGCAGTGCTTATTTCGGACAGGGAGGGTATGAAGCTTTCTTT,CASSAYFGQGGYEAFF
once,TRBJ1-3,TRBV5-1,TRBD1,TGCGCCAGCAGCCTTCCCGGGACAGGCTCTGGAAACACCATATATTTT,CASSLPGTGSGNTIYF
-,TRBJ1-5,TRBV24-1,TRBD1,TGTGCCACCAGTGATTTGCACTTCTACCACAGGGGACGGTTTAGGCAGCCCCAGCATTTT,CATSDLHFYHRGRFRQPQHF
-,TRBJ2-3,TRBV2,-,TGTGCCAGCAACGAGGGGGGAGGGGGCACAGATACGCAGTATTTT,CASNEGGGGTDTQYF
few,TRBJ1-5,TRBV19,TRBD1,TGTGCCAGTACCAAGGACAGGACAGCCAATCAGCCCCAGCATTTT,CASTKDRTANQPQHF
few,TRBJ1-2,TRBV5-1,-,TGCGCCAGCAGCTTGTCGAACTATGGCTACACCTTC,CASSLSNYGYTF
few,TRBJ2-5,TRBV19,TRBD2,TGTGCCAGTAGACCGGGGGGGCGGCGAAAAGAGACCCAGTACTTC,CASRPGGRRKETQYF
-,TRBJ2-5,TRBV3-1/TRBV3-2,-,TGTGCCAGCAGAGGGAGGGGGGGGTTCCGGGAGACCCAGTACTTC,CASRGRGGFRETQYF
-,TRBJ2-5,TRBV18,-,TGTGCCAGCTCACCCGCGTTAGGGGCAGAGACCCAGTACTTC,CASSPALGAETQYF
-,TRBJ2-3,TRBV12-5,TRBD1,TGTGCTAGTGGTTTGGTAATTGGACAGGGGGCAGATACGCAGTATTTT,CASGLVIGQGADTQYF
-,TRBJ1-2,TRBV6-5,TRBD1,TGTGCCAGCAGTCAGACAGGGGTGGGCTATGGCTACACCTTC,CASSQTGVGYGYTF
-,TRBJ2-4,TRBV28,-,TGTGCCAGCAGTTCAGAGAGGTCACACATTCAGTACTTC,CASSSERSHIQYF
-,TRBJ1-1,TRBV11-3,-,TGTGCCAGCAGCTTAGGGGGAGTGAACACTGAAGCTTTCTTT,CASSLGGVNTEAFF
-,TRBJ2-3,TRBV4-3,-,TGCGCCAGCAGCCAAGATCTTGTAGGACTGTATCGCTCTAGCACAGATACGCAGTATTTT,CASSQDLVGLYRSSTDTQYF
-,TRBJ2-1,TRBV4-3,-,TGCGCCAGCAGCCCCGAGGCCCCCACTTCCTTTTTCGATGAGCAGTTCTTC,CASSPEAPTSFFDEQFF
-,TRBJ1-6,TRBV28,TRBD1,TGTGCCAGTTGGGGACAGACAGCCAATTCACCCCTCCACTTT,CASWGQTANSPLHF
-,TRBJ2-6,TRBV28,-,TGTGCCAGCAGTTTATGGGGGCTATCTGGGGCCAACGTCCTGACTTTC,CASSLWGLSGANVLTF
few,TRBJ1-1,TRBV6-5,-,TGTGCCAGCATCTTCAGGGCTGAAGCTTTCTTT,CASIFRAEAFF
few,TRBJ2-7,TRBV2,TRBD1,TGTGCCAGCAGTCCGCCTGCCGGGACAGACTCCTACGAGCAGTACTTC,CASSPPAGTDSYEQYF
-,TRBJ1-2,TRBV18,TRBD1,TGTGCCAGCTCACCTTCGCCGACAGGGGTATTCTATGGCTACACCTTC,CASSPSPTGVFYGYTF
once,TRBJ2-1,TRBV5-6,TRBD1,TGTGCCAGCAGCTGGGACAGGGACAATGAGCAGTTCTTC,CASSWDRDNEQFF
-,TRBJ2-5,TRBV5-4,TRBD1,TGTGCCAGCAGCTTGGGCATCACCAGGACAGGGTCCCAAGAGACCCAGTACTTC,CASSLGITRTGSQETQYF
-,TRBJ1-2,TRBV5-6,-,TGTGCCAGCAGCTTGTTGGTAAGACAGTATGGCTACACCTTC,CASSLLVRQYGYTF
-,TRBJ2-7,TRBV6-5,-,TGTGCCAGCCGGACAGAGAGCTCCTACGAGCAGTACTTC,CASRTESSYEQYF